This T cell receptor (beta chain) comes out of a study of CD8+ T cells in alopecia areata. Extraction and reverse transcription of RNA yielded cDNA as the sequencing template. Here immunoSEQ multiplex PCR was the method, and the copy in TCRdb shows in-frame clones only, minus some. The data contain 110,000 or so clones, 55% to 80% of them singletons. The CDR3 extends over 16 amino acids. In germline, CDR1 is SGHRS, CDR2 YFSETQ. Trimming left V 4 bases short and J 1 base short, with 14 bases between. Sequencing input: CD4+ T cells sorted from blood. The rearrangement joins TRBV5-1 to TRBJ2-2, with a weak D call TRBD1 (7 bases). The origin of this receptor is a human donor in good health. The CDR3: CASSAGGTVNTGELFF. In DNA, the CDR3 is TGCGCCAGCAGCGCCGGCGGGACAGTGAACACCGGGGAGCTGTTTTTT.